This T cell receptor (beta chain) was captured in a study of regulatory T cells in long-lasting Graves disease (dated by TCRdb to the early 2020s). For the study in its entirety: Persistent Graves' disease meant more than 5 years of antithyroid drug treatment with TSH receptor autoantibodies that stayed positive. This study used TCR sequencing and RNA sequencing of peripheral blood to compare persistent Graves' disease patients against newly diagnosed Graves' disease patients. The study took place in China and was registered as a clinical trial. A total of around 33 samples were covered by TCR sequencing, comprising approximately 13 persistent and 20 newly diagnosed Graves' disease patients. Antithyroid drugs had been taken for 8.5 to 11 years on average by persistent Graves' disease patients in the clinical cohort.

The label giving this sample's time point can be read as: persistent/refractory GD, antithyroid drugs over 5 years with positive TRAb. RNA was extracted from PBMCs in TRIzol for both TCR sequencing and RNA sequencing. The diagnosis of Graves' disease followed American Thyroid Association guidelines. Patients were recruited from an endocrinology department in Xi'an, China. From each patient, around 9 milliliters of peripheral blood was collected into an EDTA anticoagulant tube. PBMCs were isolated by Ficoll Paque Plus density gradient separation without further T cell sorting. An Agilent 2100 Bioanalyzer and agarose gel were used to check RNA quality, while a NanoDrop 2000 measured RNA concentration. Library prep was done by multiplex PCR. Instrument used: Illumina HiSeq 4000. CDR3 regions were amplified by Arm-PCR with iRepertoire HTBI primers to construct TCR beta libraries. Before sequencing, the PCR products underwent gel purification. Regarding the original processing steps: Across samples, about 64 TRBV and 14 TRBJ segments were identified and used for gene usage analysis of CDR3 amino acid clonotypes. Filtered high-quality paired reads were merged into contigs using COPE and FqMerger. Contigs were aligned with BLAST to IMGT TRBV, TRBD and TRBJ reference genes, and CDR3 was defined per IMGT. Any clonotype with a frequency above 0.1% was classified as a highly expanded clone. Repertoire diversity was measured by Shannon entropy, and V-J evenness by the Gini coefficient. Public clonotypes were defined as clonotypes shared by more than one individual. TCRdb cleaned the public reads at Q25 with fastp, built clones with MiXCR and kept in-frame beta chains. Each entry merges the rows of one CDR3 protein and shows their most common DNA and genes. The V and J calls were not made by the authors but by TCRdb's processing. Here the sample has roughly 500,000 distinct CDR3 sequences; 20% to 25% occur a single time. The ten top clones hold over 7.5% of the sample.

About this clonotype itself: This clone's antigen is unknown. No base-level quality is on record; no much larger clone is a single base apart.

The investigation overall reported the following: The study examined only peripheral blood because the primary lesion, thyroid tissue, could not be accessed. Compared with newly diagnosed patients, patients with persistent Graves' disease had lower TCR Shannon entropy and fewer highly expanded clones, which suggests clonal expansion. Sequencing and analysis were restricted to the TCR beta chain. Persistent patients shared more public clonotypes among themselves (around 2,500) than newly diagnosed patients did (over 900). The small sample size was acknowledged by the authors as a limitation that may reduce accuracy.

The TCR was taken from a female donor with Graves disease. The sequencing here drew on peripheral blood mononuclear cells (PBMCs), taken when the disease was refractory, from a patient treated with antithyroid drugs.

The CDR3 corresponds to CASSWDQLSYNEQFF. Here is the DNA: TGTGCCAGCAGCTGGGACCAACTTTCCTACAATGAGCAGTTCTTC. The chain is made from TRBV12-3 or TRBV12-4 and TRBJ2-1; the D segment may tentatively be TRBD1 or TRBD2, each giving 5 matched bases. Trimming takes 6 bases from V and 1 base from J, and the germline ends sit 13 bases apart. Taken from cysteine to phenylalanine, the CDR3 has 15 residues. Just the 45-base CDR3 DNA is kept, in frame starting at base 1.